This T cell receptor beta chain stems from a study of naive and memory T cell subsets. General observations from the study: A few larger clonotypes appeared in naive repertoires, especially CD8, possibly memory cells re-expressing CD45RA.

Two oligonucleotides, mixed equimolar, formed the beta constant-region primer covering TRBC1 and TRBC2. Ligated cDNA was amplified by four rounds of PCR with nested alpha and beta constant-region primers and SP2. Each CDR3 protein is one row after TCRdb ran MiXCR on the UMI-ligation and nested PCR reads. The table records roughly 92,000 distinct CDR3 sequences, around 11% of them present only once. This clonotype was counted a few times. Its antigen is unknown. The CDR3 runs 15 residues. V shed 2 bases, J shed 10 bases, and the junction held 10 bases outside the gene matches. The germline V gene has CDR1 LNHNV and CDR2 YYDKDF (reference sequence).

The clonotype was recovered from a human donor in good health. This sequence joins TRBV15 and TRBJ2-1; 8 positions agree with TRBD2. Sequenced sample: naive CD4+ T cells from blood. CDR3 bases: TGTGCCACCAGCAGACCTCGACTAGCGCTAACGGAGCAGTTCTTC. Its protein product is CATSRPRLALTEQFF. The complete variable domain, with remaining parts taken from reference TRBV15 and TRBJ2-1, reads DAMVIQNPRYQVTQFGKPVTLSCSQTLNHNVMYWYQQKSSQAPKLLFHYYDKDFNNEADTPDNFQSRRPNTSFCFLDIRSPGLGDTAMYLCATSRPRLALTEQFFGPGTRLTVL.